The 23 T cell receptor beta chains listed next were all sequenced from one sample in a study of T cell responses to AZD1222 COVID-19 vaccine. Some clones are missing from TCRdb's copy, which holds only in-frame ones; the method was immunoSEQ multiplex PCR. The table lists around 140,000 clones, 91% of them singletons, with approximately 3.8% in the top ten. The sequencing here drew on peripheral blood, taken 28 days after the second AZD1222 dose. The origin of the receptors is an adult who received the AZD1222 COVID-19 vaccine.

The chain links TRBV29-1 to TRBJ2-6; D unresolved. The CDR3 covers 13 residues. Germline loops: CDR1 SQVTM, CDR2 ANQGSEA. The ends were cut back, 4 bases at V and 0 bases at J, with 4 bases in the middle. As DNA, the CDR3 is TGCAGCGTTGGCCTCTCTGGGGCCAACGTCCTGACTTTC. It specifies CSVGLSGANVLTF.

The chain carries TRBV5-6 and TRBJ1-2, with TRBD1 matching over 7 bases. There are 13 residues in the CDR3. J was trimmed by 8 bases and V by 5 bases; bases with no gene match: 9. CDR1 is SGHDT, CDR2 YYEEEE, per germline. This CDR3 is CASRKTGLQGYTF. The CDR3 DNA is TGTGCCAGCAGAAAGACAGGGTTGCAAGGCTACACCTTC. Looking up the rest from reference TRBV5-6 and TRBJ1-2 gives the full variable domain: DAGVTQSPTHLIKTRGQQVTLRCSPKSGHDTVSWYQQALGQGPQFIFQYYEEEERQRGNFPDRFSGHQFPNYSSELNVNALLLGDSALYLCASRKTGLQGYTFGSGTRLTVV.

This clone was found once. The chain recombines TRBV25-1 with TRBJ2-3, with 7 bases aligning to TRBD2. Trimming removed 3 bases from V and 0 bases from J; junction bases left unmatched: 6. The CDR3 extends over 16 amino acids. CDR1 is MGHDK, CDR2 SYGVNS, per germline. DNA of the CDR3: TGTGCCAGCAGTGACCCCAGCGGGGCTAGCACAGATACGCAGTATTTT. Translation: CASSDPSGASTDTQYF. Full variable domain (missing parts from reference TRBV25-1 and TRBJ2-3): EADIYQTPRYLVIGTGKKITLECSQTMGHDKMYWYQQDPGMELHLIHYSYGVNSTEKGDLSSESTVSRIRTEHFPLTLESARPSHTSQYLCASSDPSGASTDTQYFGPGTRLTVL.

This chain connects TRBV7-9 to TRBJ2-1, with 11 bases matching TRBD2. Germline lookup yields CDR1 SEHNR and CDR2 FQNEAQ (reference sequence). After removal of 7 bases from V and 7 bases from J, the junction contained 6 bases not matched to a gene. The CDR3 covers 14 residues. This CDR3 reads CASTLSGGANEQFF. CDR3 bases: TGTGCCAGCACCCTTAGCGGGGGGGCTAATGAGCAGTTCTTC.

The chain recombines TRBV2 with TRBJ2-5, with 9 bases aligning to TRBD2. The CDR3 extends over 14 amino acids. Germline loops: CDR1 SNHLY, CDR2 FYNNEI. V was clipped by 8 bases and J by 5 bases; unmatched bases: 9. The CDR3 DNA reads TGTGCCAGCCGGCTGCGGGGGGGTACGGAGACCCAGTACTTC. Translated, it gives CASRLRGGTETQYF.

The chain recombines TRBV7-9 with TRBJ2-7; 13 bases map to TRBD2. The CDR3 extends over 15 amino acids. J gave up 5 bases and V 1 base, and 2 bases lay outside the gene matches. In germline, CDR1 is SEHNR, CDR2 FQNEAQ (reference sequence). CDR3 sequence (DNA): TGTGCCAGCAGCTTAGGGGGACTAGCGGGACACGAGCAGTACTTC. Translation gives CASSLGGLAGHEQYF. The full variable domain, in which reference TRBV7-9 and TRBJ2-7 provide the parts outside the CDR3, is DTGVSQNPRHKITKRGQNVTFRCDPISEHNRLYWYRQTLGQGPEFLTYFQNEAQLEKSRLLSDRFSAERPKGSFSTLEIQRTEQGDSAMYLCASSLGGLAGHEQYFGPGTRLTVT.

The chain couples TRBV12-5 to TRBJ1-6, with a tentative D call TRBD1 (6 bases). The CDR3 contains 14 residues. The germline gives CDR1 LGHNT, CDR2 FRNRAP. Trimming cost V 3 bases and J 5 bases, with 8 bases left between them. CDR3 DNA: TGTGCTAGTGGTTTTGGACAGAATAATTCACCCCTCCACTTT. Protein sequence: CASGFGQNNSPLHF.

The chain uses TRBV18 and TRBJ1-3; weak D call: TRBD1 (6 bases). V was clipped by 4 bases and J by 2 bases, with 12 bases between them. Per the germline V gene, CDR1 is KGHSH and CDR2 is LQKENI. This CDR3 spans 15 amino acids. The CDR3 sequence: CASSLGTGTGNTIYF. The CDR3 DNA is TGTGCCAGCTCACTAGGAACAGGGACTGGAAACACCATATATTTT.

The chain has TRBV10-3 and TRBJ2-5; the match to TRBD2 covers 13 bases. Germline V gives CDR1 ENHRY, CDR2 SYGVKD. With V trimmed by 2 bases and J by 4 bases, 7 bases remained unmatched. The CDR3 covers 17 residues. The CDR3 loop reads CAISELTSGGARETQYF. In nucleotides, the CDR3 is TGTGCCATCAGTGAGCTCACTAGCGGGGGGGCCAGAGAGACCCAGTACTTC.

Written as DNA, the CDR3 is TGTGCCACCCGGACAGGGTCCTATGGCTACACCTTC. Residues: CATRTGSYGYTF. The chain recombines TRBV6-5 with TRBJ1-2, with TRBD1 identical over 8 bases. The CDR3 consists of 12 residues. V was pared by 10 bases and J by 4 bases, with 5 bases of the junction left unmatched. Germline CDR1 and CDR2: MNHEY and SVGAGI.

The CDR3 spells CASFGMTEAFF. For the CDR3, the DNA is TGTGCCAGCTTCGGGATGACTGAAGCTTTCTTT. This chain joins TRBV12-3 or TRBV12-4 and TRBJ1-1; D call uncertain. V gave up 8 bases and J gave up 5 bases, with 9 bases separating them. CDR3 length: 11 amino acids.

This chain joins TRBV3-1 (or the pseudogene TRBV3-2) and TRBJ2-1; no reliable D call. The germline V gene encodes CDR1 LGHDT and CDR2 YNNKEL (reference sequence). Trimming shortened V by 2 bases and J by 10 bases, and 6 bases separated the two germline ends. This CDR3 spans 11 amino acids. The CDR3 bases are TGTGCCAGCAGCCAAATGTGGGAGCAGTTCTTC. Translation gives CASSQMWEQFF.

This sequence joins TRBV24-1 and TRBJ1-2; D uncertain. Germline V gene data show CDR1 as KGHDR and CDR2 as SFDVKD. The length of the CDR3 is 13 residues. V was clipped by 7 bases and J by 7 bases, with 15 bases between them. CDR3 in amino acids: CATSRGAWSGYTF. The CDR3 DNA reads as TGTGCCACCAGCCGGGGAGCCTGGAGTGGCTACACCTTC.

This rearrangement joins TRBV7-2 to TRBJ1-5; 8 positions match TRBD1. Germline CDR1 is SGHTA and CDR2 is FQGNSA. V lost 4 bases, J lost 6 bases, and 8 bases stayed unmatched. There are 15 residues in the CDR3. CDR3 sequence reads: CASSSRTGRGQPQHF. Written as DNA, the CDR3 is TGTGCCAGCAGCTCCCGGACAGGGAGGGGTCAGCCCCAGCATTTT.

The CDR3 here is CSVDGRTEAFF. CDR3 in DNA: TGCAGCGTTGACGGGAGGACTGAAGCTTTCTTT. The gene calls are TRBV29-1 and TRBJ1-1; no clear D. The germline V gene encodes CDR1 SQVTM and CDR2 ANQGSEA. Trimming removed 3 bases at V and 5 bases at J, with 7 bases between. The CDR3 consists of 11 residues.

V gene TRBV30 combines with J gene TRBJ1-2; 12 bases align to TRBD1. Germline CDR1 GTSNPN, CDR2 SVGIG (reference sequence). CDR3 length: 14 residues. V was clipped by 7 bases and J by 7 bases; unmatched bases: 10. The CDR3 loop is CASAGQGARGGYTF. The CDR3, as DNA: TGTGCCTCTGCGGGACAGGGGGCGCGTGGTGGCTACACCTTC.

The genes are TRBV5-1 and TRBJ2-7; weak D call: TRBD2 (6 bases). CDR1 is SGHRS and CDR2 is YFSETQ in the germline V gene. This CDR3 spans 14 amino acids. V gave up 4 bases and J gave up 7 bases, with 18 bases separating them. Written as DNA, the CDR3 is TGCGCCAGCAGCACCGGGACTCTTCAGGGAGAGCAGTACTTC. This codes for CASSTGTLQGEQYF. Full variable domain (remainder filled in from reference TRBV5-1 and TRBJ2-7): KAGVTQTPRYLIKTRGQQVTLSCSPISGHRSVSWYQQTPGQGLQFLFEYFSETQRNKGNFPGRFSGRQFSNSRSEMNVSTLELGDSALYLCASSTGTLQGEQYFGPGTRLTVT.

The chain employs TRBV27 and TRBJ1-5; 12 nucleotides match TRBD1. The germline V gene encodes CDR1 MNHEY and CDR2 SMNVEV (reference sequence). The CDR3 has 15 residues. Trimming at V came to 2 bases and at J to 6 bases, leaving 2 bases not matched to a gene. Here the CDR3 reads CASSLGTGGSQPQHF. The CDR3 nucleotides are TGTGCCAGCAGTTTAGGGACAGGGGGCAGTCAGCCCCAGCATTTT.

This clone came up once. The rearrangement joins TRBV18 to TRBJ1-1, with D perhaps TRBD1 (5 bases). CDR3 length: 14 amino acids. The germline V gene encodes CDR1 KGHSH and CDR2 LQKENI. The ends were cut back, 6 bases at V and 2 bases at J, with 13 bases in the middle. The CDR3 sequence: CASSRRVINTEAFF. Here the CDR3 DNA reads TGTGCCAGCTCTCGCAGGGTGATTAACACTGAAGCTTTCTTT.

The chain employs TRBV5-4 and TRBJ2-3; D might be TRBD2 (6 bases). V was cut by 8 bases and J by 0 bases, with 13 bases left in between. Germline V gene data show CDR1 as SGHNT and CDR2 as YYREEE (reference sequence). The CDR3 loop spans 14 amino acids. For the CDR3, the DNA is TGTGCCAGTTCAGCGGGCTCGAGCACAGATACGCAGTATTTT. Its protein product is CASSAGSSTDTQYF.

This clone came up a few times. The rearrangement uses TRBV5-1 and TRBJ1-1; D is possibly TRBD1 (5 bases). Germline assignment: CDR1 SGHRS and CDR2 YFSETQ. The V and J ends lost 3 bases and 10 bases respectively, with 22 bases between them. The CDR3 has 15 residues. The CDR3 sequence is CASSYTVDSGSVAFF. The CDR3 nucleotides are TGCGCCAGCAGCTATACCGTCGATTCAGGGTCTGTAGCTTTCTTT.

This sequence joins TRBV30 and TRBJ1-5; D is uncertain. Germline V gene lookup returns CDR1 GTSNPN and CDR2 SVGIG (reference sequence). The germline V and J ends were trimmed by 1 base and 5 bases, with 9 bases remaining between them. The CDR3 consists of 13 residues. CDR3 coding DNA: TGTGCCTGGAGTGATGGGGTGGATCAGCCCCAGCATTTT. Residues: CAWSDGVDQPQHF.

The chain is built from TRBV9 and TRBJ1-1; 8 bases agree with TRBD1. The germline gives CDR1 SGDLS, CDR2 YYNGEE. V shed 3 bases, J shed 6 bases, and the junction held 4 bases outside the gene matches. This CDR3 region has 13 residues. The CDR3 spells CASSAPRGPEAFF. As DNA, the CDR3 is TGTGCCAGCAGCGCACCCAGGGGGCCTGAAGCTTTCTTT. Variable domain in full (rest from reference TRBV9 and TRBJ1-1): DSGVTQTPKHLITATGQRVTLRCSPRSGDLSVYWYQQSLDQGLQFLIQYYNGEERAKGNILERFSAQQFPDLHSELNLSSLELGDSALYFCASSAPRGPEAFFGQGTRLTVV.